This paragraph covers one T cell receptor beta chain sequence. Its antigen is not known. Data came from immunoSEQ multiplex PCR; TCRdb stores just in-frame clones and leaves some out. The sample consists of more than 80,000 clones, more than 80% of them appearing once. Germline V gene sequence: CDR1 SEHNR, CDR2 FQNEAQ (reference sequence). Trimming removed 0 bases from V and 0 bases from J, with 5 bases in between. The CDR3 runs 15 residues. This specimen comes from a study of OX40 agonist ivuxolimab in advanced cancers. Study findings and constraints: Clonal expansion was seen in CD4+ and CD8+ blood T cells by week 6 at 0.1 to 3.0 mg/kg. Expanded peripheral T cells had an undetermined antigen specificity.

V gene TRBV7-9 combines with J gene TRBJ2-2; D call uncertain. This receptor was identified in an adult with an advanced solid tumor such as melanoma, head and neck, liver or kidney cancer. Specimen: CD4+ or CD8+ T cells sorted from blood, collected in a trial of the OX40 agonist ivuxolimab. The CDR3, as DNA: TGTGCCAGCAGCTTAGCGGGGACGAACACCGGGGAGCTGTTTTTT. This sequence encodes CASSLAGTNTGELFF.